This passage covers 16 T cell receptor beta chains from one sample sequenced in a study of T cell changes during pregnancy in multiple sclerosis. Produced via immunoSEQ multiplex PCR; TCRdb's table is partial and in-frame only. Here the sample spans under 65,000 clones, approximately 91% being singletons. This specimen consisted of CD4+ T cells from peripheral blood mononuclear cells, obtained after pregnancy. Receptor source: a female donor in good health, enrolled as a control in a pregnancy study.

The chain uses TRBV7-2 and TRBJ2-1; possibly TRBD2 for D (5 bases). The CDR3 contains 16 residues. The germline V gene encodes CDR1 SGHTA and CDR2 FQGNSA. The V gene lost 1 base and the J gene lost 6 bases, with 16 bases spanning the gap. The chain's CDR3 is CASSLGGSVRGNEQFF. CDR3 nucleotides: TGTGCCAGCAGCTTAGGAGGGTCGGTCCGGGGCAATGAGCAGTTCTTC.

The chain uses TRBV20-1 and TRBJ1-2; D call uncertain. The germline gives CDR1 DFQATT, CDR2 SNEGSKA (reference sequence). This CDR3 comprises 11 residues. Trimming stripped 8 bases from V and 8 bases from J, with 15 bases between. CDR3 nucleotides: TGCAGTCCCTCCCCGACTGACGGCTACACCTTC. It encodes CSPSPTDGYTF.

The J gene is TRBJ2-2, the V gene TRBV7-3; TRBD2 matches 9 bases. CDR3 length: 17 residues. Germline V lookup: CDR1 SGHTA, CDR2 FQGTGA. After removal of 2 bases from V and 6 bases from J, the junction contained 10 bases not matched to a gene. CDR3 residues: CASSLLSGGFNAGELFF. The CDR3 DNA sequence: TGTGCCAGCAGCTTACTAAGCGGGGGGTTTAATGCCGGGGAGCTGTTTTTT.

The chain carries TRBV11-2 and TRBJ1-2, with 8 bases fitting TRBD1. Germline assignment: CDR1 SGHAT and CDR2 FQNNGV. This CDR3 contains 14 residues. V trimming: 0 bases; J trimming: 8 bases; junction bases outside the gene matches: 5. The CDR3 is CASSLDPAGGGYTF. Here the CDR3 DNA reads TGTGCCAGCAGCTTAGATCCGGCAGGGGGCGGCTACACCTTC. Full variable domain (remainder filled in from reference TRBV11-2 and TRBJ1-2): EAGVAQSPRYKIIEKRQSVAFWCNPISGHATLYWYQQILGQGPKLLIQFQNNGVVDDSQLPKDRFSAERLKGVDSTLKIQPAKLEDSAVYLCASSLDPAGGGYTFGSGTRLTVV.

This chain uses TRBV6-5 with TRBJ1-1; possible D gene TRBD1, 5 bases. Germline values: CDR1 MNHEY, CDR2 SVGAGI. The CDR3 length is 14 residues. V lost 6 bases and J lost 1, with 12 bases in between. The CDR3 DNA is TGTGCCAGCAGCCGAATCGGGGGGAACACTGAAGCTTTCTTT. Its translation is CASSRIGGNTEAFF.

The genes are TRBV7-9 and TRBJ1-2; the match to TRBD1 covers 10 bases. CDR3 length: 16 amino acids. CDR1 is SEHNR and CDR2 is FQNEAQ in the germline V gene (reference sequence). Trimming cost V 2 bases and J 7 bases; bases outside gene matches: 10. For the CDR3, the DNA is TGTGCCAGCAGCTTATCCGGGACAGGGGAATCCGGTGGCTACACCTTC. It is translated as CASSLSGTGESGGYTF.

J is TRBJ2-1 and V is TRBV7-2; perhaps TRBD2 as D (6 bases). The V end lost 5 bases, the J end lost 2 bases, and 13 bases lay between the germline ends. Per germline, CDR1 SGHTA and CDR2 FQGNSA. The CDR3 runs to 15 residues. For the CDR3, the DNA is TGTGCCAGCAGCCGTGTGACTAGACCCTACAATGAGCAGTTCTTC. Protein: CASSRVTRPYNEQFF.

This clone was counted once. The rearrangement joins TRBV11-2 to TRBJ2-2; 11 nucleotides match TRBD1. CDR1 SGHAT and CDR2 FQNNGV come from the germline V gene. This CDR3 is 17 amino acids long. With V trimmed by 4 bases and J by 7 bases, 11 bases remained unmatched. CDR3 nucleotides: TGTGCCAGCAGCTCGGCCTTAGGACAGGGGGCCGGCGGGGAGCTGTTTTTT. This gives the protein CASSSALGQGAGGELFF. The full variable domain, with the rest looked up from reference TRBV11-2 and TRBJ2-2, is EAGVAQSPRYKIIEKRQSVAFWCNPISGHATLYWYQQILGQGPKLLIQFQNNGVVDDSQLPKDRFSAERLKGVDSTLKIQPAKLEDSAVYLCASSSALGQGAGGELFFGEGSRLTVL.

The chain employs TRBV19 and TRBJ2-4; D is unclear. V was shortened by 4 bases and J by 1 base, with 11 bases between the two germline ends. Germline CDR1 reads LNHDA; CDR2 reads SQIVND (reference sequence). The CDR3 spans 15 residues. The CDR3 here is CASSNPGVAKNIQYF. Written as DNA, the CDR3 is TGTGCCAGTAGTAACCCCGGAGTTGCCAAAAACATTCAGTACTTC. The full variable domain, in which reference TRBV19 and TRBJ2-4 provide the parts outside the CDR3, is DGGITQSPKYLFRKEGQNVTLSCEQNLNHDAMYWYRQDPGQGLRLIYYSQIVNDFQKGDIAEGYSVSREKKESFPLTVTSAQKNPTAFYLCASSNPGVAKNIQYFGAGTRLSVL.

The chain links TRBV5-1 to TRBJ2-7; 8 bases align to TRBD2. The CDR3 consists of 19 residues. The V and J ends lost 4 bases and 7 bases, in that order; junction bases with no gene match: 25. Germline V lookup: CDR1 SGHRS, CDR2 YFSETQ. The CDR3 loop is CASSERPDGTSGPLVEQYF. Here the CDR3 DNA reads TGCGCCAGCAGCGAGAGACCGGACGGAACTAGCGGACCACTTGTTGAGCAGTACTTC. Combining the CDR3 with reference TRBV5-1 and TRBJ2-7 gives the whole variable domain KAGVTQTPRYLIKTRGQQVTLSCSPISGHRSVSWYQQTPGQGLQFLFEYFSETQRNKGNFPGRFSGRQFSNSRSEMNVSTLELGDSALYLCASSERPDGTSGPLVEQYFGPGTRLTVT.

CDR3 sequence (DNA): TGTGCCAGCAGTTTATTCTCAGGGTTTCACGCTAATGAGCAGTTCTTC. Translation gives CASSLFSGFHANEQFF. The chain is built from TRBV28 and TRBJ2-1, with a possible D match to TRBD1 (5 bases). CDR1 is MDHEN, CDR2 SYDVKM, per germline. Trimming pared 1 base from V and 7 bases from J, leaving 17 bases between. The CDR3 spans 16 residues. The variable domain in full, with the rest retrieved from reference TRBV28 and TRBJ2-1, is DVKVTQSSRYLVKRTGEKVFLECVQDMDHENMFWYRQDPGLGLRLIYFSYDVKMKEKGDIPEGYSVSREKKERFSLILESASTNQTSMYLCASSLFSGFHANEQFFGPGTRLTVL.

This chain joins TRBV25-1 and TRBJ1-2; D is possibly TRBD1 (6 bases). Germline V CDR1 and CDR2: MGHDK, SYGVNS. CDR3 size: 15 residues. The germline V and J ends were trimmed by 6 bases and 0 bases, with 14 bases remaining between them. The CDR3 loop is CASRDSPDANYGYTF. CDR3 nucleotide sequence: TGTGCCAGCAGGGACAGCCCTGACGCTAACTATGGCTACACCTTC.

This clone was seen a single time. The rearrangement joins TRBV7-2 to TRBJ1-2; 7 bases are a match to TRBD1. Per the germline V gene, CDR1 is SGHTA and CDR2 is FQGNSA. Germline trimming cut 7 bases from V and 4 bases from J; bases unmatched to any gene: 12. There are 15 residues in the CDR3. CDR3 region: CASTLQGVLGYGYTF. The CDR3 DNA follows: TGTGCCAGCACCCTCCAGGGGGTTTTGGGCTATGGCTACACCTTC.

J is TRBJ2-1 and V is TRBV6-5, with 9 bases identical to TRBD2. The CDR3 loop spans 14 amino acids. The trim removed 7 bases at V and 6 bases at J, leaving 7 bases unmatched. CDR1 MNHEY and CDR2 SVGAGI come from the germline V gene. CDR3: CASTSGLAPNEQFF. The CDR3 nucleotides read TGTGCCAGCACCTCGGGACTAGCCCCCAATGAGCAGTTCTTC.

V is TRBV29-1 and J is TRBJ1-1; TRBD1 is a possible D gene (5 bases). Germline V gives CDR1 SQVTM, CDR2 ANQGSEA. The CDR3 runs to 12 residues. The V and J ends lost 6 bases and 4 bases respectively, with 12 bases between them. The CDR3 loop is CSVAGTATEAFF. DNA for the CDR3: TGCAGCGTCGCCGGGACTGCCACTGAAGCTTTCTTT.

This sequence joins TRBV19 and TRBJ1-2; TRBD1 aligns across 8 bases. CDR3 size: 15 residues. Germline-derived CDR1 and CDR2 are LNHDA and SQIVND (reference sequence). V lost 1 base and J lost 3; bases outside the gene matches: 4. The CDR3 DNA reads TGTGCCAGTAGTATAGCGACAGGGGTGGACTATGGCTACACCTTC. It yields the protein CASSIATGVDYGYTF.